The 14 T cell receptor beta chains in this list originate from one sample, sequenced in a study of regulatory T cells in long-lasting Graves disease (dated by TCRdb to about 2021). This specimen's time point label, interpreted: newly diagnosed GD, antithyroid drugs for less than 3 months. For both TCR sequencing and RNA sequencing, RNA was extracted from PBMCs using TRIzol. The method was multiplex PCR. The instrument given in TCRdb is Illumina HiSeq 4000. TCR beta libraries were built with iRepertoire HTBI primers and Arm-PCR amplification of CDR3 regions. In-frame beta chains were kept once TCRdb had trimmed the public reads at Q25 with fastp and called clones with MiXCR. Each CDR3 protein appears once, grouped with its most common genes and DNA. The table for this sample lists fewer than 550,000 distinct CDR3 sequences; 15% to 20% of them were counted only once. The ten most abundant clones make up about 25% of the sample.

A further study also used this sample, focusing on T cells in Graves' hyperthyroidism and ophthalmopathy.

The specimen comprised peripheral blood mononuclear cells (PBMCs), sampled at new diagnosis, from a patient treated with antithyroid drugs. These receptors were obtained from a woman aged 35 to 59 with Graves disease. Donor details come from another sample of the same person, matched by shared clones.

There are many counts of this clonotype. This rearrangement joins TRBV24-1 to TRBJ2-5; perhaps TRBD1 as D (5 bases). The germline CDR1 and CDR2 sequences are KGHDR and SFDVKD. Trimming removed 2 bases at V and 0 bases at J, with 12 bases between. The CDR3 runs 16 residues. The CDR3 reads CATSDYWGRDQETQYF. The CDR3 DNA sequence: TGTGCCACCAGTGATTACTGGGGCAGGGACCAAGAGACCCAGTACTTC.

The chain uses TRBV5-4 and TRBJ2-7; no reliable D call. Germline V CDR1 and CDR2: SGHNT, YYREEE (reference sequence). Trimming took 1 base from V and 1 from J, leaving 9 bases between them. The CDR3 is made up of 14 amino acids. The CDR3 DNA is TGTGCCAGCAGCTTGAAGGGTGCGTCCTACGAGCAGTACTTC. Its translation is CASSLKGASYEQYF.

This clonotype was seen only a few times. J is TRBJ2-3 and V is TRBV7-9, with 7 bases identical to TRBD1. V lost 11 bases and J lost 6; bases outside the gene matches: 17. CDR3 size: 15 residues. Germline values: CDR1 SEHNR, CDR2 FQNEAQ (reference sequence). CDR3 DNA sequence: TGTGCCTCTTCGGACCAGGGGGTTTTTTCGGATACGCAGTATTTT. Translation: CASSDQGVFSDTQYF. The full variable domain, with the rest looked up from reference TRBV7-9 and TRBJ2-3, is DTGVSQNPRHKITKRGQNVTFRCDPISEHNRLYWYRQTLGQGPEFLTYFQNEAQLEKSRLLSDRFSAERPKGSFSTLEIQRTEQGDSAMYLCASSDQGVFSDTQYFGPGTRLTVL.

At least ten counts were recorded for this clonotype. The CDR3 loop reads CSARGGGFGDQPQHF. The DNA for the CDR3 is TGCAGTGCTAGAGGTGGAGGGTTTGGCGATCAGCCCCAGCATTTT. V and J are TRBV20-1 and TRBJ1-5; unclear D gene. Germline CDR1 and CDR2: DFQATT and SNEGSKA (reference sequence). Trimming left V 1 base short and J 5 bases short, with 15 bases between. The CDR3 has 15 amino acids.

A few counts support this clonotype. CDR3 in amino acids: CASSEQLAETQYF. In DNA, the CDR3 is TGTGCCAGCAGTGAACAACTAGCGGAGACCCAGTACTTC. V gene TRBV2 combines with J gene TRBJ2-5; 7 positions match TRBD2. CDR3 length equals 13 residues. Germline assignment: CDR1 SNHLY and CDR2 FYNNEI. V was clipped by 2 bases and J by 5 bases; unmatched bases: 2.

In regard to this clonotype: With a much larger clone just one base away, this may be a read error. The chain carries TRBV18 and TRBJ1-1; no clear D. CDR1 is KGHSH, CDR2 LQKENI, per germline. The CDR3 runs 12 residues. CDR3 sequence: CASPPTVQSAFF. CDR3 in DNA: TGTGCCAGCCCACCTACGGTACAGTCAGCTTTCTTT.

This clonotype came up many times. The chain recombines TRBV7-2 with TRBJ1-2; weak D call: TRBD1 (5 bases). CDR1 and CDR2 from the germline V gene are SGHTA and FQGNSA. The CDR3 runs 14 residues. Trimming removed 7 bases from V and 4 bases from J, with 16 bases in between. The chain's CDR3 is CASTSIDRFYGYTF. The CDR3 coding sequence is TGTGCCAGCACCTCGATAGACAGATTCTATGGCTACACCTTC.

This clonotype appeared many times. J is TRBJ2-1 and V is TRBV28; 10 positions agree with TRBD2. The CDR3 has 14 residues. Per germline, CDR1 MDHEN and CDR2 SYDVKM. The J segment lost 8 bases and the V segment lost 7 bases, leaving 8 bases of the junction unmatched. In nucleotides, the CDR3 is TGTGCCAGCACTAGCGGGGGAATCCGCGATGAGCAGTTCTTC. It yields the protein CASTSGGIRDEQFF.

V is TRBV12-3 or TRBV12-4 and J is TRBJ1-3; D not resolved. The V and J ends lost 7 bases and 2 bases respectively, with 12 bases between them. This CDR3 is 14 amino acids long. CDR3 amino acids: CASTMNAAGNTIYF. The DNA for the CDR3 is TGTGCCAGCACCATGAATGCCGCTGGAAACACCATATATTTT.

This clonotype has ten or more counts. This chain connects TRBV19 to TRBJ1-5; perhaps TRBD1 as D (6 bases). This CDR3 spans 14 amino acids. Germline V gene data show CDR1 as LNHDA and CDR2 as SQIVND (reference sequence). The germline V and J ends were trimmed by 1 base and 4 bases, with 8 bases remaining between them. The CDR3 DNA follows: TGTGCCAGTAGTATAGGGACAGTAAATCAGCCCCAGCATTTT. Translating it yields CASSIGTVNQPQHF.

The sample holds a few counts of this clonotype. V and J are TRBV5-1 and TRBJ1-6; D not resolved. This CDR3 spans 15 amino acids. The germline V gene has CDR1 SGHRS and CDR2 YFSETQ. V shed 4 bases and J shed 6 bases, with 14 bases lying between them. Here the CDR3 DNA reads TGCGCCAGCAGCCAATCGACCTCGGCTAATTCACCCCTCCACTTT. It codes for CASSQSTSANSPLHF.

This clonotype was seen many times. CDR3 DNA sequence: TGTGCCAGCAGACAGGGTTACGGTGAAGCTTTCTTT. Translating it yields CASRQGYGEAFF. This sequence joins TRBV3-1 and TRBJ1-1, with a weak D call TRBD1 (6 bases). The V gene lost 6 bases and the J gene lost 7 bases, with 12 bases spanning the gap. This CDR3 has 12 residues. In germline, CDR1 is LGHDT, CDR2 YNNKEL (reference sequence).

The sample holds many counts of this clonotype. This chain connects TRBV3-1 to TRBJ2-7; D might be TRBD2 (7 bases). The CDR3 consists of 14 residues. Looked up from germline, CDR1 is LGHDT and CDR2 is YNNKEL (reference sequence). With 4 bases removed from V and 6 bases from J, the gap between germline ends came to 16 bases. In DNA form, the CDR3 reads TGTGCCAGCAGCCCCAGGGGAGGGGACGGCGAGCAGTACTTC. Translation: CASSPRGGDGEQYF.

This clonotype was seen a few times. The chain recombines TRBV6-1 with TRBJ1-1; a possible D gene is TRBD1 (6 bases). The CDR3 is 13 residues long. Trimming stripped 9 bases from V and 4 bases from J, with 15 bases between. Germline CDR1 is MNHNS and CDR2 is SASEGT. CDR3 DNA: TGTGCCAGTTTTAGGGGGGGTAGCACTGAAGCTTTCTTT. Protein sequence: CASFRGGSTEAFF.